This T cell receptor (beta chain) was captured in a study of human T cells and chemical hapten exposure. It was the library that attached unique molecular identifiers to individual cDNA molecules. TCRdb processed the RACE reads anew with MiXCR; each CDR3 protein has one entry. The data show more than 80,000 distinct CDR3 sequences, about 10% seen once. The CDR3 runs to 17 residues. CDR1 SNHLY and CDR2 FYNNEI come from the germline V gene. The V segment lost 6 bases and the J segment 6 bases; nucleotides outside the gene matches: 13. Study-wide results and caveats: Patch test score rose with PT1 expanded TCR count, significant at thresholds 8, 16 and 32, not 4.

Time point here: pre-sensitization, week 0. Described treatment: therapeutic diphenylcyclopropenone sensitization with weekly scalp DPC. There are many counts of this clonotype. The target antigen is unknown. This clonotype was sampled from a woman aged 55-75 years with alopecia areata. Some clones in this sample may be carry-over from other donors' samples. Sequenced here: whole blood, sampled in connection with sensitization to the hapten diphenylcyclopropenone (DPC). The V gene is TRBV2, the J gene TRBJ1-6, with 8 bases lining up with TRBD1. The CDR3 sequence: CASSLPQTGDANSPLHF. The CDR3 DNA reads TGTGCCAGCAGCCTACCCCAGACAGGGGATGCTAATTCACCCCTCCACTTT. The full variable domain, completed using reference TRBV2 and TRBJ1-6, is EPEVTQTPSHQVTQMGQEVILRCVPISNHLYFYWYRQILGQKVEFLVSFYNNEISEKSEIFDDQFSVERPDGSNFTLKIRSTKLEDSAMYFCASSLPQTGDANSPLHFGNGTRLTVT.